This T cell receptor (beta chain) came from a study of cytomegalovirus exposure and HLA in healthy donors. General observations from the study: CMV antigen specificity was confirmed in vitro for a few CMV-associated chains. There were about 160 TCR beta chains listed as cytomegalovirus-associated. Cytomegalovirus status, reportedly, was diagnosed with high specificity and sensitivity by the classifier. In the 120 or so validation repertoires, under 95% of cluster scores exceeded 0, per a later analysis.

CDR3 size: 16 residues. CDR1 is LGHNA and CDR2 is YSLEER in the germline V gene. The ends lost 3 bases at V and 7 bases at J; junction bases unmatched: 11. Assay used: immunoSEQ multiplex PCR; TCRdb lists only in-frame clones, some missing. Of some 110,000 clones listed, approximately 90% were seen once; the top ten hold 1.5% to 2%. Details on this clone: What it binds is not known.

This clonotype originated in a man between 18 and 29 years old in good health and CMV-seronegative. Sequenced input: PBMCs. V and J are TRBV4-3 and TRBJ1-2; 10 bases map to TRBD1. The CDR3 protein is CASSQGQGLVTRGYTF. For the CDR3, the DNA is TGCGCCAGCAGCCAGGGACAGGGGTTAGTCACCCGTGGCTACACCTTC.